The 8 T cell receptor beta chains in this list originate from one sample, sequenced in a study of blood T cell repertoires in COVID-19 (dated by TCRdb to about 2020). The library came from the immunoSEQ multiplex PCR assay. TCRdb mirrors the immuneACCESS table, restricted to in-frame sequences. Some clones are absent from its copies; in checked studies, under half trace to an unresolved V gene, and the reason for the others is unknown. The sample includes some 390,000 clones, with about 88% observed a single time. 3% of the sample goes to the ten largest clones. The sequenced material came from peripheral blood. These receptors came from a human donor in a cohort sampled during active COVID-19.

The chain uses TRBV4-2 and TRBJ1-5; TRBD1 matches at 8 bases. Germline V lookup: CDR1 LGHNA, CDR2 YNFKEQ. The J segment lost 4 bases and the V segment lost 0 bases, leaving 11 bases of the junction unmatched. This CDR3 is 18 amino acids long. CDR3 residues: CASSQDPQGASLNQPQHF. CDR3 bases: TGTGCCAGCAGCCAAGACCCCCAGGGGGCCTCCCTAAATCAGCCCCAGCATTTT.

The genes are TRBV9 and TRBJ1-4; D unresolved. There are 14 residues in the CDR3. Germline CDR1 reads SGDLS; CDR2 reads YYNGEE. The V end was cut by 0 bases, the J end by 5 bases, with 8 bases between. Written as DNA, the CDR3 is TGTGCCAGCAGCGTAGGGCAGATCAATGAAAAACTGTTTTTT. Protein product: CASSVGQINEKLFF. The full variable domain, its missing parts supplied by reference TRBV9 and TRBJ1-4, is DSGVTQTPKHLITATGQRVTLRCSPRSGDLSVYWYQQSLDQGLQFLIQYYNGEERAKGNILERFSAQQFPDLHSELNLSSLELGDSALYFCASSVGQINEKLFFGSGTQLSVL.

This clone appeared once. Here the CDR3 reads CASGTAFSGNTIYF. The CDR3 nucleotides are TGTGCCAGCGGGACAGCCTTCTCTGGAAACACCATATATTTT. The chain uses TRBV6-6 and TRBJ1-3; 7 bases are a match to TRBD1. J was trimmed by 0 bases and V by 8 bases; bases with no gene match: 4. The CDR3 contains 14 residues. Germline CDR1 MNHNY, CDR2 SVGAGI (reference sequence).

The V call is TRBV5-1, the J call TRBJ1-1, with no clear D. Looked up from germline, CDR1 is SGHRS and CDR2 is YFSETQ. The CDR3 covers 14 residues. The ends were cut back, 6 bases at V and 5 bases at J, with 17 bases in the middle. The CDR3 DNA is TGCGCCAGCACCCTCCAGCCCTCGGGGACTGAAGCTTTCTTT. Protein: CASTLQPSGTEAFF.

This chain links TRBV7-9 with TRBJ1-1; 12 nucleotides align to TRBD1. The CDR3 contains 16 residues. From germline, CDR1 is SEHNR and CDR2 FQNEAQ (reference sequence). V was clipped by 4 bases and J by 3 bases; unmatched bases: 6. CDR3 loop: CASSYGTGGFDTEAFF. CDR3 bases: TGTGCCAGCAGCTATGGGACAGGGGGCTTCGACACTGAAGCTTTCTTT.

For the CDR3, the DNA is TGTGCCTGGAGTGTACCACAGGCTAATAGCAATCAGCCCCAGCATTTT. Encoded protein: CAWSVPQANSNQPQHF. This chain connects TRBV30 to TRBJ1-5; D is perhaps TRBD1 (5 bases). CDR3 length: 16 residues. Trimming removed 0 bases from V and 0 bases from J, with 12 bases in between. The germline V gene has CDR1 GTSNPN and CDR2 SVGIG (reference sequence).

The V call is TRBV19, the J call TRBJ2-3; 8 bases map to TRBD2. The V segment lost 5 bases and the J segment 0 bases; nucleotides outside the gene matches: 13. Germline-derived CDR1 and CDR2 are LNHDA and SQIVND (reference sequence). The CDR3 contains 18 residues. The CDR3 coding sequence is TGTGCCAGTAGTCTCCAGGGCACTAGCGGAACTAGCACAGATACGCAGTATTTT. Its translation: CASSLQGTSGTSTDTQYF. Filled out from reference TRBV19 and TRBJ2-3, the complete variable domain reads DGGITQSPKYLFRKEGQNVTLSCEQNLNHDAMYWYRQDPGQGLRLIYYSQIVNDFQKGDIAEGYSVSREKKESFPLTVTSAQKNPTAFYLCASSLQGTSGTSTDTQYFGPGTRLTVL.

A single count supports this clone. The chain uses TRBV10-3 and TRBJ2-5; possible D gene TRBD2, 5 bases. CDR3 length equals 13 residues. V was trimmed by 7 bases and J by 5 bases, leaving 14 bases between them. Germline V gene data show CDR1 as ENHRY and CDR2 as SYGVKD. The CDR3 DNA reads TGTGCCATCAACCGGGGTCTAGGGGAGACCCAGTACTTC. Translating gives CAINRGLGETQYF.